This T cell receptor (beta chain) originates from a study of blood T cell repertoires in COVID-19. Assay used: immunoSEQ multiplex PCR; TCRdb lists only in-frame clones, some missing. The table includes roughly 250,000 clones, about 89% detected once. Recruits, aged about 18 to 89 years, lived in under 25 US areas. The V and J ends lost 4 bases and 4 bases respectively, with 17 bases between them. CDR1 is MDHEN, CDR2 SYDVKM, per germline. The CDR3 is 16 residues long. The source material was PBMCs or T cells enriched from blood (not recorded which). This TCR derives from a man aged 35-49 years who had recovered from COVID-19. The chain links TRBV28 to TRBJ1-3, with D uncertain. The DNA for the CDR3 is TGTGCCAGCAGTTCCGAGGGTCGGGCGTCCGGAAACACCATATATTTT. Translating gives CASSSEGRASGNTIYF.